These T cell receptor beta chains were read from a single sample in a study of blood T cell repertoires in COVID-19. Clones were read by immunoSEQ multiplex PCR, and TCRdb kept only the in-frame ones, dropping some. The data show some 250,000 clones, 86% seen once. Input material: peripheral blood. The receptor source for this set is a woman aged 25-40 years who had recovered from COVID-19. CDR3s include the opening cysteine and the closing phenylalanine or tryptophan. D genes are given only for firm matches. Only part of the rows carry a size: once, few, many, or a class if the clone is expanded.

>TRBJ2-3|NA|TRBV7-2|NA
TGTGCCAGCAGCTTACGGTCCGCTCCTAGCACAGATACGCAGTATTTT
CASSLRSAPSTDTQYF
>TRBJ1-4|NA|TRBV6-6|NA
TGTGCCAGCGGGGCAGGGAACGGTGAAAAACTGTTTTTT
CASGAGNGEKLFF
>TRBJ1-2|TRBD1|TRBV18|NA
TGTGCCAGCTCACCACGGGGACAGATGTCTAACTATGGCTACACCTTC
CASSPRGQMSNYGYTF
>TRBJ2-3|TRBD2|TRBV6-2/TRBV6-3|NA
TGTGCCAGCAGCTCGACTAGCGGGGGGGGGACAGATACGCAGTATTTT
CASSSTSGGGTDTQYF
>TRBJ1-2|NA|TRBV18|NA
TGTGCCAGCTCCGAGGGAACAGGGAGTGACTATGGCTACACCTTC
CASSEGTGSDYGYTF
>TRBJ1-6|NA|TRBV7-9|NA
TGTGCCAGCAGCCCCCAAGGGGAGGCCCTCCACTTT
CASSPQGEALHF
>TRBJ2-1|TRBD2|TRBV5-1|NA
TGCGCCAGCAGCTTGGAACTAGCGGGGGGGCCGGAGCAGTTCTTC
CASSLELAGGPEQFF
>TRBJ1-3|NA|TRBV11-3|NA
TGTGCCAGCAGCTTAGATACAGGCTACACCATATATTTT
CASSLDTGYTIYF
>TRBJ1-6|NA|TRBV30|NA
TGTGCCTGGACCGGGGTGGTTTCACCCCTCCACTTT
CAWTGVVSPLHF
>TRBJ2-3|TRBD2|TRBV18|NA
TGTGCCAGCTCACCACTCCCCAGCGGGGGGGCCCATACGCAGTATTTT
CASSPLPSGGAHTQYF
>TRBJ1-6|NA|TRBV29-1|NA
TGCAGCGTTGAAAGGGTTAGGACTTCCGCTTATAATTCACCCCTCCACTTT
CSVERVRTSAYNSPLHF
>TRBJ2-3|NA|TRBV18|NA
TGTGCCAGCTCACTGGGAGCACATCCTAGCACAGATACGCAGTATTTT
CASSLGAHPSTDTQYF
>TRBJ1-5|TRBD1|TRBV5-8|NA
TGTGCCAGCCTACCCCCGACAGGGACAGGCAATCAGCCCCAGCATTTT
CASLPPTGTGNQPQHF
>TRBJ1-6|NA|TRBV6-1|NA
TGTGCCAGCAGTGTGGGGGCGGATAGTGCCATCAATTCACCCCTCCACTTT
CASSVGADSAINSPLHF
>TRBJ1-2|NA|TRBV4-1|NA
TGCGCCAGCAGCCAAGAAGCGGCTAACTATGGCTACACCTTC
CASSQEAANYGYTF
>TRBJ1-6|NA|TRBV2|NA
TGTGCCAGCATCCCAGGGCGGATAGATAATTCACCCCTCCACTTT
CASIPGRIDNSPLHF
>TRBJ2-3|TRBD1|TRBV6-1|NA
TGTGCCAGCAGTGAGGCGAGACAGGGGGCAGATACGCAGTATTTT
CASSEARQGADTQYF
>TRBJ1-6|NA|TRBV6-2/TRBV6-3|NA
TGTGCCAGCAGTTATCCGGGACTCAACTATAATTCACCCCTCCACTTT
CASSYPGLNYNSPLHF
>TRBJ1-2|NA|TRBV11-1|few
TGTGCCAGCAGTCAACACACAGGGAACTATGGCTACACCTTC
CASSQHTGNYGYTF
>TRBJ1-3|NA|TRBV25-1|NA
TGTGCCAGCAGTGAAGGCGGGAGGGAATATTTT
CASSEGGREYF
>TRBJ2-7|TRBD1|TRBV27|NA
TGTGCCAGCAGTTTGTACAGGGGCTACGAGCAGTACTTC
CASSLYRGYEQYF
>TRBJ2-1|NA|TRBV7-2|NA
TGTGCCAGCAGCCCACAGGGAGCCGATGAGCAGTTCTTC
CASSPQGADEQFF
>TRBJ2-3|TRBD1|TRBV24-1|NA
TGTGCCACCAGTGATTACAGGGGAGATACGCAGTATTTT
CATSDYRGDTQYF
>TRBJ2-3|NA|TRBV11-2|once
TGTGCCAGCACTAAGACAGGTTCTAGCACAGATACGCAGTATTTT
CASTKTGSSTDTQYF
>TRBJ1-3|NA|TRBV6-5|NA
TGTGCCAGCAGTTACGACAGCATGGGGACCATATATTTT
CASSYDSMGTIYF
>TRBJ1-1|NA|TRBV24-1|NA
TGTGCCACCAGTGATTTCGCAGGGGAAGCAGCTGAAGCTTTCTTT
CATSDFAGEAAEAFF
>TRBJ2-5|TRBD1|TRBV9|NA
TGTGCCAGCAGCGCAACACAGGGGAAGGAGACCCAGTACTTC
CASSATQGKETQYF
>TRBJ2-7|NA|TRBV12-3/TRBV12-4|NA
TGTGCCAGCAGCCTTTTTAGGGGCCACGAGCAGTACTTC
CASSLFRGHEQYF
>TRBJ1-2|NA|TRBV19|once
TGTGCCAGTAGTCCTCAGGGGAACTATGGCTACACCTTC
CASSPQGNYGYTF
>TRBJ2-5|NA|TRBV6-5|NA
TGTGCCAGCGGGCAGGGTTCAAAAGAGACCCAGTACTTC
CASGQGSKETQYF
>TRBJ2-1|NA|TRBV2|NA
TGTGCCAGCACGCGGCTAGCGCTTGGAAATGAGCAGTTCTTC
CASTRLALGNEQFF
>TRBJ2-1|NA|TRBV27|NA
TGTGCCAGCAGTTTATTCCCGGGGGACCCAATAGCTAATGAGCAGTTCTTC
CASSLFPGDPIANEQFF
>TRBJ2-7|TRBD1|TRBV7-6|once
TGTGCCAGCAGCTTATACAGGGGAAACGAGCAGTACTTC
CASSLYRGNEQYF
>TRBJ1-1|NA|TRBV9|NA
TGTGCCAGCAGCGTACAGGGCGGAGCTGAAGCTTTCTTT
CASSVQGGAEAFF
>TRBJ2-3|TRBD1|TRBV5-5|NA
TGTGCCAGCAGCGGGGACAGGAGCACAGATACGCAGTATTTT
CASSGDRSTDTQYF
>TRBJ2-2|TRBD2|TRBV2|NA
TGTGCCAGCAGTACCGGACTAGCGGGGGCCTTAGACACCGGGGAGCTGTTTTTT
CASSTGLAGALDTGELFF
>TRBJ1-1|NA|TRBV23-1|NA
TGCGCCAGCAGTCAATACCGGGACATAAGTTGTATGTCTTTCTTT
CASSQYRDISCMSFF
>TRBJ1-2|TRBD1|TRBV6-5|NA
TGTGCCAGCAGTCTCGAAGGGACAGGGATCTATGGCTACACCTTC
CASSLEGTGIYGYTF
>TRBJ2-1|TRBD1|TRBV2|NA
TGTGCCAGCAGTGAAGGGACAGGGACGAATGAGCAGTTCTTC
CASSEGTGTNEQFF
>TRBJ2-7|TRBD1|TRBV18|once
TGTGCCAGCTCACCACCGAAGGAGGCAGGGGGCTCCTACGAGCAGTACTTC
CASSPPKEAGGSYEQYF
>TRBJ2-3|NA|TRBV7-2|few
TGTGCCAGCAGCCCTGGACTGTTTGAGGGCACAGATACGCAGTATTTT
CASSPGLFEGTDTQYF
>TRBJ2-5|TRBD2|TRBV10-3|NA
TGTGCCATCAGCCCTAGCGGGGGAGCGTACCAAGAGACCCAGTACTTC
CAISPSGGAYQETQYF
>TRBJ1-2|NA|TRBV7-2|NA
TGTGCCAGCACATACCGACAGAAGACTGACTATGGCTACACCTTC
CASTYRQKTDYGYTF
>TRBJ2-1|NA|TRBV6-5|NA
TGTGCCAGCAGGGAGGGGGGGTACAATGAGCAGTTCTTC
CASREGGYNEQFF
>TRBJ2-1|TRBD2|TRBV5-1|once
TGCGCCAGCAGCCCTCTAGCGGGGGGCTCCTACAATGAGCAGTTCTTC
CASSPLAGGSYNEQFF
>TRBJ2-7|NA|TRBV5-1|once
TGCGCCAGCCGGATACAACCGGGTTCCTACGAGCAGTACTTC
CASRIQPGSYEQYF
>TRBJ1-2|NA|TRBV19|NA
TGTGCCAGTAGGGACAGCTATGGCTACACCTTC
CASRDSYGYTF
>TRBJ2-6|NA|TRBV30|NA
TGTGCCTGGAGCTTTGAGGGGGGGTCATTCTCTGGGGCCAACGTCCTGACTTTC
CAWSFEGGSFSGANVLTF
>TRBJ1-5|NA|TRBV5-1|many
TGCGCCAGCAGCTCGGACGGACAGCCCAATCAGCCCCAGCATTTT
CASSSDGQPNQPQHF
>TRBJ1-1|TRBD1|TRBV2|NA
TGTGCCAGCAGGTTTCTTCCGGGACAGTACACTGAAGCTTTCTTT
CASRFLPGQYTEAFF
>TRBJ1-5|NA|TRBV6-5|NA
TGTGCCGAAGGCGACAGGAGCAATCAGCCCCAGCATTTT
CAEGDRSNQPQHF
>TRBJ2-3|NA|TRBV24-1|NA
TGTGCCACCAGTGATTTGTTCGCAGATACGCAGTATTTT
CATSDLFADTQYF
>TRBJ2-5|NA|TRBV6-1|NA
TGTGCCAGCAGTGAAGGGTCCGGGGGAGAGACCCAGTACTTC
CASSEGSGGETQYF
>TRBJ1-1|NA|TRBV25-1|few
TGTGCCAGCACCCCGGGAGTGAGCCCTGAAGCTTTCTTT
CASTPGVSPEAFF
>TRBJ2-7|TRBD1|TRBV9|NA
TGTGCCAGCAGCGCGGAGGGACAGGGCTCCTACGAGCAGTACTTC
CASSAEGQGSYEQYF
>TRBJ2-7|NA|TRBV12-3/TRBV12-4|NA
TGTGCCAGCCGGGCAGATGAGGGCTACGAGCAGTACTTC
CASRADEGYEQYF
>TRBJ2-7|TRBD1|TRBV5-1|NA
TGCGCCAGCAGCTCCGGGACAGCAACCTACGAGCAGTACTTC
CASSSGTATYEQYF
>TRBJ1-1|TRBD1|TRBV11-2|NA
TGTGCCAGCAGCTTAGATCCCGGGACAGGATTCACTGAAGCTTTCTTT
CASSLDPGTGFTEAFF
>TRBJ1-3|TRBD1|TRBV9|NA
TGTGCCAGCAGCCGCCCGGGACAGCCAACAAACTCTGGAAACACCATATATTTT
CASSRPGQPTNSGNTIYF